One and the same sample provided the 3 T cell receptor beta chains below, sequenced in a study of cytomegalovirus exposure and HLA in healthy donors. The PCR was carried out with 60 Vbeta primers and 13 Jbeta primers. Measured with immunoSEQ multiplex PCR; TCRdb has only the in-frame clones, and not every one. The sample holds 90,000 to 120,000 clones; 75% to 85% are singletons and the top ten take just under 4%. The material sequenced was PBMCs. Receptor source: a woman in her forties or fifties in good health and CMV-seropositive.

This sequence joins TRBV6-5 and TRBJ2-1, with D possibly TRBD2 on 5 matching bases. In germline, CDR1 is MNHEY, CDR2 SVGAGI. This CDR3 is built from 14 residues. With 1 base removed from V and 6 bases from J, the gap between germline ends came to 10 bases. CDR3: CASSYLERANEQFF. CDR3 bases: TGTGCCAGCAGTTACTTGGAGAGGGCCAATGAGCAGTTCTTC.

The V gene is TRBV11-1, the J gene TRBJ2-7; TRBD1 matches at 9 bases. Germline V gene sequence: CDR1 SGHAT, CDR2 FQDESV (reference sequence). V gave up 5 bases and J gave up 3 bases; unmatched junction bases: 11. The CDR3 length is 16 residues. CDR3 coding DNA: TGTGCCAGCAGCCTACTCCCGACAGGGGGGGGCTACGAGCAGTACTTC. It is translated as CASSLLPTGGGYEQYF.

V usage is TRBV15 and J usage is TRBJ2-5; TRBD2 agrees at 11 bases. The germline gives CDR1 LNHNV, CDR2 YYDKDF (reference sequence). V was pared by 3 bases and J by 1 base, with 4 bases of the junction left unmatched. CDR3 length: 16 residues. The CDR3: CATSRPGLAVQETQYF. In DNA form, the CDR3 reads TGTGCCACCAGCAGGCCGGGACTAGCGGTCCAAGAGACCCAGTACTTC. Based on the CDR3 plus reference TRBV15 and TRBJ2-5, the full variable domain is DAMVIQNPRYQVTQFGKPVTLSCSQTLNHNVMYWYQQKSSQAPKLLFHYYDKDFNNEADTPDNFQSRRPNTSFCFLDIRSPGLGDTAMYLCATSRPGLAVQETQYFGPGTRLLVL.